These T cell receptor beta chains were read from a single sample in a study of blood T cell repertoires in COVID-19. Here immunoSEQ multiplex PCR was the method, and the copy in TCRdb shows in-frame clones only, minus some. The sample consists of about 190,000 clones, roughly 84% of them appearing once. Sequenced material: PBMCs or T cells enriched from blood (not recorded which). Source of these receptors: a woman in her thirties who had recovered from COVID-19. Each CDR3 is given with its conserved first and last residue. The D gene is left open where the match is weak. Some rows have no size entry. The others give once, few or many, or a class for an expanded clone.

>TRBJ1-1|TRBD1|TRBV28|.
TGTGCCAGCAGTTTTGAGGCACAGGGGGTGAACACTGAAGCTTTCTTT
CASSFEAQGVNTEAFF
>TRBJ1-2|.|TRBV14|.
TGTGCCAGCAGCCAAGATATGTCAGGGGTCGGCTACACCTTC
CASSQDMSGVGYTF
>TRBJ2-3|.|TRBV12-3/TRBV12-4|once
TGTGCCAGCAGCCCAGGGGTGGATACGCAGTATTTT
CASSPGVDTQYF
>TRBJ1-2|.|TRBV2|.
TGTGCCAGCAGTGAAGTGAGATATGGCTACACCTTC
CASSEVRYGYTF
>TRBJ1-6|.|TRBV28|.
TGTGCCAGCAGTCGCCGGCAGGGCCTGATCTCCTATAATTCACCCCTCCACTTT
CASSRRQGLISYNSPLHF
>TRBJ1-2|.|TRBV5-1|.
TGCGCCAGCAGCCACAGGGATGGCTACACCTTC
CASSHRDGYTF
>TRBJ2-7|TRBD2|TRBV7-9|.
TGTGCCATCCTAGCGGGAGATTCCTACGAGCAGTACTTC
CAILAGDSYEQYF
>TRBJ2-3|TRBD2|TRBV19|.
TGTGCCAGTATGTCCTCCTACCAAGCGGGGGGGAGGGATACGCAGTATTTT
CASMSSYQAGGRDTQYF
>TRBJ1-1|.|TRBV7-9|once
TGTGCCAGCGGAAGCAGGATGAACACTGAAGCTTTCTTT
CASGSRMNTEAFF
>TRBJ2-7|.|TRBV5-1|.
TGCGCCAGCAGCACCAGGCGCCCATACCCATGGTCGGAGCAGTACTTC
CASSTRRPYPWSEQYF
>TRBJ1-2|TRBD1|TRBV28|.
TGTGCCAGCAGGGTAACAGGGGTCTATGGCTACACCTTC
CASRVTGVYGYTF
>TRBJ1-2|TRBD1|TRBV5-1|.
TGCGCCAGCAGCCCGGACAGGGAGGATGGCTACACCTTC
CASSPDREDGYTF
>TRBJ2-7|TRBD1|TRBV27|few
TGTGCCAGCAGTTTACTCGGACAGGGCCCCTACGAGCAGTACTTC
CASSLLGQGPYEQYF
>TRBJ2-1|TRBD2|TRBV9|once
TGTGCCAGCAGCGTAGTGGGGACTAGCGGGAGGGATCCCCAGAGTCAGCAGTTCTTC
CASSVVGTSGRDPQSQQFF
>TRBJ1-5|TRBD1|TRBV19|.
TGTGCCAGTATCGGAGACAGGGTACTTGCTAGCAATCAGCCCCAGCATTTT
CASIGDRVLASNQPQHF
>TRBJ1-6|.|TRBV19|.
TGTGCCAGTGGGAAGGTTGGGAGTAATTCACCCCTCCACTTT
CASGKVGSNSPLHF
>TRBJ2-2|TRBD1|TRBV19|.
TGTGCCAGTAGTATAAGGACAGGGGGCATCGGGAACACCGGGGAGCTGTTTTTT
CASSIRTGGIGNTGELFF
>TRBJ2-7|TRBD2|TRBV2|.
TGTGCCAGCAGTGCCCTAGCGGGAGTTGGCGAGCAGTACTTC
CASSALAGVGEQYF
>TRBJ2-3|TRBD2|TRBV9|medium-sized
TGTGCCAGCAGCCCACGCAGGACTAGCGGGGAGCCAGATACGCAGTATTTT
CASSPRRTSGEPDTQYF
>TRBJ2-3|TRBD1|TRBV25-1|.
TGTGCCAGCAGTGCCCTGGACAGGTCAGATACGCAGTATTTT
CASSALDRSDTQYF
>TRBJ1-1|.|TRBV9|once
TGTGCCAGCAGCGTAGCCGTGGATGCGGGCGAAGACACTGAAGCTTTCTTT
CASSVAVDAGEDTEAFF
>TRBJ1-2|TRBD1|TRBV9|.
TGTGCCAGCAGCGCGACAGGGAGTTATGCCTATGGCTACACCTTC
CASSATGSYAYGYTF
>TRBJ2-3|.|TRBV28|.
TGTGCCAGCAGTGGCCTAGCCCGCACAGATACGCAGTATTTT
CASSGLARTDTQYF
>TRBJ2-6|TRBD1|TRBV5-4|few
TGTGCCAGCAGCAGACAGGGAGGGGCCAACGTCCTGACTTTC
CASSRQGGANVLTF
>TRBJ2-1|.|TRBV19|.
TGTGCCAGTAGTATAGTCCGACTAATCTCCTACAATGAGCAGTTCTTC
CASSIVRLISYNEQFF
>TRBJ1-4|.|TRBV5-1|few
TGCGCCAGCAGCTTGGGACATAATGAAAAACTGTTTTTT
CASSLGHNEKLFF
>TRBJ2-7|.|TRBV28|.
TGTGCCAGCAGTTCCCCCCTTAGCGAGGAGACCACCTACGAGCAGTACTTC
CASSSPLSEETTYEQYF
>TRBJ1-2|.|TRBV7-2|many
TGTGCCAGCAGCTTAGCTATGACAGGCAACTATGGCTACACCTTC
CASSLAMTGNYGYTF
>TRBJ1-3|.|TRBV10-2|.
TGCGCCAGCAGTGGTCGGGGATCTGGAAACACCATATATTTT
CASSGRGSGNTIYF
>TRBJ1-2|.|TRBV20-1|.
TGCAGTGCTAGTCCGGGACTGCATTCCCGAAACTATGGCTACACCTTC
CSASPGLHSRNYGYTF
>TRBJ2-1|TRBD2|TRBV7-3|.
TGTGCCAGCAGCTCTGGGACTAGCGGTTACAATGAGCAGTTCTTC
CASSSGTSGYNEQFF
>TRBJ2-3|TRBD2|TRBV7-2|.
TGTGCCAGCAGCTTAGGTGGCGGGGGGGTTAAAGATACGCAGTATTTT
CASSLGGGGVKDTQYF
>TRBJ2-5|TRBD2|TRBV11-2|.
TGTGCCAGCAGCTTAGGGCTAGCGGAAGAGACCCAGTACTTC
CASSLGLAEETQYF
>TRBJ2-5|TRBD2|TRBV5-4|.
TGTGCCAGCAGCTCCCCTTTAGCGGGAGGAGGAGAGACCCAGTACTTC
CASSSPLAGGGETQYF
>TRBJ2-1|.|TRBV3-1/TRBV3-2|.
TGTGCCAGCAGCCAAGTACTAGGGAGGATCCGCAATGAGCAGTTCTTC
CASSQVLGRIRNEQFF
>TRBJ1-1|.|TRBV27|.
TGTGCCAGCAGTTTAAGGTACAGGAAGGACACTGAAGCTTTCTTT
CASSLRYRKDTEAFF
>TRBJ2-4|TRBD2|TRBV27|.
TGTGCCAGCAGTTCGACTAGCGGGGGGGCCATAGCCAAAAACATTCAGTACTTC
CASSSTSGGAIAKNIQYF
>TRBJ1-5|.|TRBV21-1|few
TGTGCCAGCAGCAAAGCCCCCGCCGGGACAGGGGGCGGGAAACAGCCCCAGCATTTT
CASSKAPAGTGGGKQPQHF
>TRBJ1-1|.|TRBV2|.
TGTGCCAGCACCAGGCCGAACACTGAAGCTTTCTTT
CASTRPNTEAFF
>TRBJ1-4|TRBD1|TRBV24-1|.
TGTGCCACCAGTGATTTGTCGGGGCGGGACAGGGGGGATCTGTTTTTT
CATSDLSGRDRGDLFF
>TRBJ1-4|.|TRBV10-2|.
TGCGCCAGCAGTGAGTTTCAGGGTTTGAATGAAAAACTGTTTTTT
CASSEFQGLNEKLFF
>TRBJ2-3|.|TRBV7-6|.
TGTGCCAGCAGCTTAGATTCAACCGGGACTAGCACAGATACGCAGTATTTT
CASSLDSTGTSTDTQYF